The clone carrying this T cell receptor beta chain was seen many times. A single record per CDR3 protein comes from TCRdb applying MiXCR to the RT-PCR reads. The data show approximately 720,000 distinct CDR3 sequences, 14% seen once. The ends lost 5 bases at V and 7 bases at J; junction bases unmatched: 9. The CDR3 contains 15 residues. Germline lookup yields CDR1 MNHEY and CDR2 SVGAGI. Sequencing was done on a sample of memory CD4+ T cells from blood. The chain uses TRBV6-5 and TRBJ1-5; 9 bases are shared with TRBD1. The receptor's source is a female donor in good health, serving as a healthy control. CDR3 nucleotides: TGTGCCAGCAGTAACCGGGGGACAGGGTTGCAGCCCCAGCATTTT. Amino acids: CASSNRGTGLQPQHF.